This T cell receptor beta chain was retrieved from a study of blood T cell repertoires in COVID-19. Deletions cut 2 bases from V and 5 bases from J, with 16 bases between. The CDR3 consists of 16 residues. The germline gives CDR1 SGHAT, CDR2 FQDESV (reference sequence). Sequencing was performed with immunoSEQ multiplex PCR; in TCRdb, only in-frame clones are kept and a portion is missing. The table records around 68,000 clones, roughly nine tenths of them present only once. The sequence was collected from a middle-aged man with active COVID-19. The V and J genes are TRBV11-1 and TRBJ2-1; D may be TRBD2 (7 bases). Sequencing input: peripheral blood. The CDR3 sequence: CASSLNGGPLDNEQFF. CDR3 DNA sequence: TGTGCCAGCAGCTTAAACGGGGGGCCTCTAGACAATGAGCAGTTCTTC. The complete variable domain, with remaining parts taken from reference TRBV11-1 and TRBJ2-1, reads EAEVAQSPRYKITEKSQAVAFWCDPISGHATLYWYRQILGQGPELLVQFQDESVVDDSQLPKDRFSAERLKGVDSTLKIQPAELGDSAMYLCASSLNGGPLDNEQFFGPGTRLTVL.